The clone carrying this T cell receptor (beta chain) showed up many times. Antigen specificity is unknown. Unique molecular identifier tags were affixed to discrete cDNA molecules. TCRdb re-analysed the 5' RACE reads in MiXCR, keeping a single row per CDR3 protein. This sample has about 39,000 distinct CDR3 sequences; around 5.4% occur once, and the top ten carry under 4.5%. The entry originates in a study of early T cells in non-severe SARS-CoV-2 infection. About the research overall: Sequencing of unsorted whole blood was done on bulk RNA, leaving chains unpaired. Whole-study findings and limits: A preference for anti-spike CD8 responses marked VDJdb matching, which missed private and CD4 specificities.

Germline V gene sequence: CDR1 DFQATT, CDR2 SNEGSKA (reference sequence). This CDR3 contains 13 residues. With 2 bases removed from V and 4 bases from J, the gap between germline ends came to 8 bases. The clonotype comes from an adult who was a healthcare worker with PCR-confirmed SARS-CoV-2 infection or an uninfected control (not recorded which). This specimen consisted of whole blood, obtained at baseline. The V call is TRBV20-1, the J call TRBJ2-2; D assignment may be TRBD1 or TRBD2 (5 bases each). The DNA for the CDR3 is TGCAGTGCTAGAAGGGGACCCACCGGGGAGCTGTTTTTT. The encoded protein is CSARRGPTGELFF.